These 28 T cell receptor beta chains were all obtained from the same sample, sequenced in a study of monozygotic twins with inflammatory bowel disease. TCRdb reprocessed the 5' RACE reads and keeps a single row for each CDR3 protein, giving no DNA. In total, the table holds over 150,000 distinct CDR3 sequences. Sequenced: blood. These receptors all stem from a human donor with ulcerative colitis or Crohn's disease, or a healthy co-twin of an affected twin (not recorded which).

Here the CDR3 reads CASSPGPLCQPQHF. The chain uses TRBV12-1 and TRBJ1-5. TRBV12-1 is designated a pseudogene. The CDR3 has 14 residues.

The V and J genes are TRBV5-6 and TRBJ2-7; the D call from TCRdb, TRBD1, cannot be confirmed without DNA. Germline V gene data show CDR1 as SGHDT and CDR2 as YYEEEE. The CDR3 spans 16 residues. CDR3 amino acids: CASSPLLTGSSYEQYF.

This chain joins TRBV20-1 and TRBJ2-7; TCRdb proposes TRBD2, but this gene call is untestable without DNA. CDR3 size: 16 residues. Germline values: CDR1 DFQATT, CDR2 SNEGSKA (reference sequence). The CDR3 loop is CSASRASGRIGYEQYF.

V and J are TRBV7-2 and TRBJ2-5; TCRdb reports TRBD2, a call that lacks DNA to check it against. Germline-derived CDR1 and CDR2 are SGHTA and FQGNSA. The CDR3 has 14 amino acids. The CDR3 loop reads CASSDEGGVETQYF.

The chain is built from TRBV30 and TRBJ2-3; checking the TCRdb D call of TRBD2 is not possible without DNA. CDR1 and CDR2 from the germline V gene are GTSNPN and SVGIG (reference sequence). This CDR3 has 15 amino acids. CDR3 region: CAWTASGGAADTQYF.

CDR3 residues: CASSPQGGAASYNEQFF. This rearrangement joins TRBV5-1 to TRBJ2-1; TCRdb proposes TRBD1, but this gene call is untestable without DNA. Germline V CDR1 and CDR2: SGHRS, YFSETQ. This CDR3 is built from 17 residues. The variable domain in full, with the rest retrieved from reference TRBV5-1 and TRBJ2-1, is KAGVTQTPRYLIKTRGQQVTLSCSPISGHRSVSWYQQTPGQGLQFLFEYFSETQRNKGNFPGRFSGRQFSNSRSEMNVSTLELGDSALYLCASSPQGGAASYNEQFFGPGTRLTVL.

This rearrangement joins TRBV28 to TRBJ1-4; TCRdb gives TRBD1 as the D gene, but with no DNA this cannot be confirmed. The V gene's germline CDR1 is MDHEN and CDR2 SYDVKM. This CDR3 comprises 14 residues. CDR3 region: CASSPGSDGRNWFF.

The chain is built from TRBV20-1 and TRBJ2-7. The CDR3 spans 12 residues. Per germline, CDR1 DFQATT and CDR2 SNEGSKA (reference sequence). The CDR3 here is CSARGQAYEQYF.

The chain employs TRBV5-6 and TRBJ1-5. This CDR3 region has 15 residues. Germline values: CDR1 SGHDT, CDR2 YYEEEE. Here the CDR3 reads CASSLRDGSNQPQHF. The whole variable domain, remainder taken from reference TRBV5-6 and TRBJ1-5, is DAGVTQSPTHLIKTRGQQVTLRCSPKSGHDTVSWYQQALGQGPQFIFQYYEEEERQRGNFPDRFSGHQFPNYSSELNVNALLLGDSALYLCASSLRDGSNQPQHFGDGTRLSIL.

Here the CDR3 reads CASSPGLAEETQYF. The rearrangement joins TRBV5-1 to TRBJ2-5; TCRdb's D call of TRBD2 is untestable without DNA. CDR1 and CDR2 from the germline V gene are SGHRS and YFSETQ. This CDR3 is 14 amino acids long.

CDR3 residues: CASSQSGRNTEAFF. The chain carries TRBV3-1 and TRBJ1-1. Germline CDR1 is LGHDT and CDR2 is YNNKEL (reference sequence). The CDR3 extends over 14 amino acids.

The chain uses TRBV2 and TRBJ1-1; TCRdb's D call of TRBD1 is untestable without DNA. Germline CDR1 and CDR2: SNHLY and FYNNEI. The CDR3 spans 15 residues. The CDR3 is CARTLLGTMNTEAFF.

The V and J genes are TRBV5-1 and TRBJ2-5; lacking DNA, the TRBD1 call made by TCRdb goes unchecked. The CDR3 covers 14 residues. CDR1 and CDR2 (germline): SGHRS, YFSETQ. The CDR3 spells CASTQDRGRETQYF.

The gene calls are TRBV5-1 and TRBJ1-2; TCRdb selects TRBD1, and the lack of DNA leaves this call unchecked. CDR3 length: 15 residues. Germline V gene lookup returns CDR1 SGHRS and CDR2 YFSETQ. The CDR3 spells CASSLDTPANYGYTF.

This chain joins TRBV20-1 and TRBJ2-7; there is no DNA to check the TCRdb D call of TRBD2. This CDR3 region has 16 residues. Germline CDR1 and CDR2: DFQATT and SNEGSKA (reference sequence). The chain's CDR3 is CSARDFVGAPTYEQYF.

The CDR3 region is CSASRGLDNEQFF. The chain carries TRBV20-1 and TRBJ2-1; TCRdb's D gene call, TRBD1, goes unchecked for lack of DNA. The CDR3 is made up of 13 amino acids. CDR1 and CDR2 (germline): DFQATT, SNEGSKA (reference sequence).

The chain employs TRBV24-1 and TRBJ2-2; checking the TCRdb D call of TRBD1 is not possible without DNA. The CDR3 is 15 residues long. Germline CDR1 and CDR2: KGHDR and SFDVKD. The CDR3 is CATSDGDREAGELFF.

The genes are TRBV5-1 and TRBJ2-7; TCRdb proposes TRBD1, but this gene call is untestable without DNA. This CDR3 contains 14 residues. CDR1 and CDR2 (germline): SGHRS, YFSETQ. The CDR3 protein is CASSSRQGRVEQYF.

The chain couples TRBV9 to TRBJ1-1; TCRdb names TRBD1, which stays unverified in the absence of DNA. Germline V gene data show CDR1 as SGDLS and CDR2 as YYNGEE. CDR3 length equals 12 residues. CDR3 sequence: CASSPGQGEAFF.

The gene calls are TRBV7-8 and TRBJ2-5; TCRdb's D call, TRBD2, is unchecked because there is no DNA. Germline CDR1 is SGHVS and CDR2 is FQNEAQ. The CDR3 spans 16 residues. CDR3 sequence reads: CASSLGGDSGRETQYF.

The chain has TRBV5-1 and TRBJ1-1; TCRdb outputs TRBD1, but without DNA this stays unchecked. The CDR3 consists of 17 residues. Per the germline V gene, CDR1 is SGHRS and CDR2 is YFSETQ. This CDR3 is CASSLAGQGAMPTEAFF.

The rearrangement uses TRBV5-1 and TRBJ2-1; the TCRdb D gene call, TRBD1, has no DNA to confirm it. Germline V gene data show CDR1 as SGHRS and CDR2 as YFSETQ. This CDR3 has 15 residues. This chain's CDR3 is CASSLRTGGYNEQFF.

The chain has TRBV15 and TRBJ1-4. The length of the CDR3 is 17 residues. Germline CDR1 and CDR2: LNHNV and YYDKDF (reference sequence). This CDR3 is CATSRDTFRTTNEKLFF.

V and J are TRBV20-1 and TRBJ2-7; TCRdb proposes TRBD1, but this gene call is untestable without DNA. The germline CDR1 and CDR2 sequences are DFQATT and SNEGSKA (reference sequence). The CDR3 is made up of 12 amino acids. CDR3 in amino acids: CSARDIPKGAIF.

The chain recombines TRBV7-2 with TRBJ2-5. Germline loops: CDR1 SGHTA, CDR2 FQGNSA. This CDR3 contains 15 residues. The CDR3 reads CASSPQRRDQETQYF.

This chain joins TRBV11-2 and TRBJ2-2; the TRBD1 assignment by TCRdb is unverifiable without DNA. CDR3 length equals 15 residues. CDR1 is SGHAT and CDR2 is FQNNGV in the germline V gene. This CDR3 reads CASSRFRDNSGELFF.

The chain recombines TRBV7-2 with TRBJ2-3; without DNA, the TCRdb call of TRBD2 cannot be checked. The CDR3 consists of 13 residues. Germline assignment: CDR1 SGHTA and CDR2 FQGNSA. The CDR3 protein is CANRLAGTDTQYF.

This chain connects TRBV5-1 to TRBJ1-2; as DNA is missing, the TRBD1 call by TCRdb cannot be tested. This CDR3 has 16 amino acids. CDR1 and CDR2 from the germline V gene are SGHRS and YFSETQ. The CDR3: CASSLTGGTPDYGYTF.